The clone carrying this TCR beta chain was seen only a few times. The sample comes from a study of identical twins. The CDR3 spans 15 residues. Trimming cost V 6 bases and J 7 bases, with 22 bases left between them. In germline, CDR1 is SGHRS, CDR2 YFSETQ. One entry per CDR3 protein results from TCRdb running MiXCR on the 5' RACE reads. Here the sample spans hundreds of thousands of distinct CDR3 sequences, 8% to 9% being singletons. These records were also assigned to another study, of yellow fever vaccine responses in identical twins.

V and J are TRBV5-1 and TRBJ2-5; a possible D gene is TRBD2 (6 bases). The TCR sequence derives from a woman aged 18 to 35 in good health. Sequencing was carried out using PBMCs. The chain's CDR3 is CASTLGGVRSGTQYF. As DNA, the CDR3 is TGCGCCAGCACCCTGGGCGGGGTTCGGAGCGGGACCCAGTACTTC.